This T cell receptor (beta chain) is drawn from a study of T cell responses to AZD1222 COVID-19 vaccine. Notes on the study in general: Only 5 to 7 AZD1222 recipients tested seropositive at baseline.

On this clone: Its antigen is not identified.

This table comes from immunoSEQ multiplex PCR, and its TCRdb copy is limited to in-frame clones, with some not included. The table shows tens of thousands of clones, with about 93% occurring only once. V was clipped by 4 bases and J by 5 bases, with 11 bases between them. This CDR3 spans 13 amino acids. CDR1 is SGHTA, CDR2 FQGTGA, per germline. The clonotype was recovered from an adult who received the AZD1222 COVID-19 vaccine. The rearrangement joins TRBV7-3 to TRBJ2-5; unclear D gene. Sequences were derived from peripheral blood, sampled 28 days after the second AZD1222 dose. The CDR3, as DNA: TGTGCCAGCAGCTCCGCCCATGGGGAGACCCAGTACTTC. It codes for CASSSAHGETQYF.